The count of the clone carrying this T cell receptor (beta chain) is one. The data derive from a study of blood T cell repertoires in COVID-19. Looking at the study overall: The origin of the acute and convalescent COVID-19 samples was the United States, Italy and Spain.

In the original analysis: Amplification of reference gene primers was used by the study to estimate nucleated cell counts. Using immunoSEQ multiplex PCR, the repertoire was profiled, and TCRdb retains in-frame clones only, with some absent. V and J calls plus clone size are reproduced from that table; the DNA served to infer D and trimming. This sample has about 100,000 clones; about 83% occur once, and the top ten carry around 13%. This CDR3 is built from 15 residues. V lost 5 bases and J lost 2; bases outside the gene matches: 3. Germline V gene sequence: CDR1 MNHEY, CDR2 SVGAGI. The sequencing input was peripheral blood. The V call is TRBV6-5, the J call TRBJ2-2, with 9 bases identical to TRBD2. The TCR comes from a human donor in a cohort sampled during active COVID-19. The CDR3, as DNA: TGTGCCAGCAGTCCTAGCGGGACTAACACCGGGGAGCTGTTTTTT. Residues: CASSPSGTNTGELFF.